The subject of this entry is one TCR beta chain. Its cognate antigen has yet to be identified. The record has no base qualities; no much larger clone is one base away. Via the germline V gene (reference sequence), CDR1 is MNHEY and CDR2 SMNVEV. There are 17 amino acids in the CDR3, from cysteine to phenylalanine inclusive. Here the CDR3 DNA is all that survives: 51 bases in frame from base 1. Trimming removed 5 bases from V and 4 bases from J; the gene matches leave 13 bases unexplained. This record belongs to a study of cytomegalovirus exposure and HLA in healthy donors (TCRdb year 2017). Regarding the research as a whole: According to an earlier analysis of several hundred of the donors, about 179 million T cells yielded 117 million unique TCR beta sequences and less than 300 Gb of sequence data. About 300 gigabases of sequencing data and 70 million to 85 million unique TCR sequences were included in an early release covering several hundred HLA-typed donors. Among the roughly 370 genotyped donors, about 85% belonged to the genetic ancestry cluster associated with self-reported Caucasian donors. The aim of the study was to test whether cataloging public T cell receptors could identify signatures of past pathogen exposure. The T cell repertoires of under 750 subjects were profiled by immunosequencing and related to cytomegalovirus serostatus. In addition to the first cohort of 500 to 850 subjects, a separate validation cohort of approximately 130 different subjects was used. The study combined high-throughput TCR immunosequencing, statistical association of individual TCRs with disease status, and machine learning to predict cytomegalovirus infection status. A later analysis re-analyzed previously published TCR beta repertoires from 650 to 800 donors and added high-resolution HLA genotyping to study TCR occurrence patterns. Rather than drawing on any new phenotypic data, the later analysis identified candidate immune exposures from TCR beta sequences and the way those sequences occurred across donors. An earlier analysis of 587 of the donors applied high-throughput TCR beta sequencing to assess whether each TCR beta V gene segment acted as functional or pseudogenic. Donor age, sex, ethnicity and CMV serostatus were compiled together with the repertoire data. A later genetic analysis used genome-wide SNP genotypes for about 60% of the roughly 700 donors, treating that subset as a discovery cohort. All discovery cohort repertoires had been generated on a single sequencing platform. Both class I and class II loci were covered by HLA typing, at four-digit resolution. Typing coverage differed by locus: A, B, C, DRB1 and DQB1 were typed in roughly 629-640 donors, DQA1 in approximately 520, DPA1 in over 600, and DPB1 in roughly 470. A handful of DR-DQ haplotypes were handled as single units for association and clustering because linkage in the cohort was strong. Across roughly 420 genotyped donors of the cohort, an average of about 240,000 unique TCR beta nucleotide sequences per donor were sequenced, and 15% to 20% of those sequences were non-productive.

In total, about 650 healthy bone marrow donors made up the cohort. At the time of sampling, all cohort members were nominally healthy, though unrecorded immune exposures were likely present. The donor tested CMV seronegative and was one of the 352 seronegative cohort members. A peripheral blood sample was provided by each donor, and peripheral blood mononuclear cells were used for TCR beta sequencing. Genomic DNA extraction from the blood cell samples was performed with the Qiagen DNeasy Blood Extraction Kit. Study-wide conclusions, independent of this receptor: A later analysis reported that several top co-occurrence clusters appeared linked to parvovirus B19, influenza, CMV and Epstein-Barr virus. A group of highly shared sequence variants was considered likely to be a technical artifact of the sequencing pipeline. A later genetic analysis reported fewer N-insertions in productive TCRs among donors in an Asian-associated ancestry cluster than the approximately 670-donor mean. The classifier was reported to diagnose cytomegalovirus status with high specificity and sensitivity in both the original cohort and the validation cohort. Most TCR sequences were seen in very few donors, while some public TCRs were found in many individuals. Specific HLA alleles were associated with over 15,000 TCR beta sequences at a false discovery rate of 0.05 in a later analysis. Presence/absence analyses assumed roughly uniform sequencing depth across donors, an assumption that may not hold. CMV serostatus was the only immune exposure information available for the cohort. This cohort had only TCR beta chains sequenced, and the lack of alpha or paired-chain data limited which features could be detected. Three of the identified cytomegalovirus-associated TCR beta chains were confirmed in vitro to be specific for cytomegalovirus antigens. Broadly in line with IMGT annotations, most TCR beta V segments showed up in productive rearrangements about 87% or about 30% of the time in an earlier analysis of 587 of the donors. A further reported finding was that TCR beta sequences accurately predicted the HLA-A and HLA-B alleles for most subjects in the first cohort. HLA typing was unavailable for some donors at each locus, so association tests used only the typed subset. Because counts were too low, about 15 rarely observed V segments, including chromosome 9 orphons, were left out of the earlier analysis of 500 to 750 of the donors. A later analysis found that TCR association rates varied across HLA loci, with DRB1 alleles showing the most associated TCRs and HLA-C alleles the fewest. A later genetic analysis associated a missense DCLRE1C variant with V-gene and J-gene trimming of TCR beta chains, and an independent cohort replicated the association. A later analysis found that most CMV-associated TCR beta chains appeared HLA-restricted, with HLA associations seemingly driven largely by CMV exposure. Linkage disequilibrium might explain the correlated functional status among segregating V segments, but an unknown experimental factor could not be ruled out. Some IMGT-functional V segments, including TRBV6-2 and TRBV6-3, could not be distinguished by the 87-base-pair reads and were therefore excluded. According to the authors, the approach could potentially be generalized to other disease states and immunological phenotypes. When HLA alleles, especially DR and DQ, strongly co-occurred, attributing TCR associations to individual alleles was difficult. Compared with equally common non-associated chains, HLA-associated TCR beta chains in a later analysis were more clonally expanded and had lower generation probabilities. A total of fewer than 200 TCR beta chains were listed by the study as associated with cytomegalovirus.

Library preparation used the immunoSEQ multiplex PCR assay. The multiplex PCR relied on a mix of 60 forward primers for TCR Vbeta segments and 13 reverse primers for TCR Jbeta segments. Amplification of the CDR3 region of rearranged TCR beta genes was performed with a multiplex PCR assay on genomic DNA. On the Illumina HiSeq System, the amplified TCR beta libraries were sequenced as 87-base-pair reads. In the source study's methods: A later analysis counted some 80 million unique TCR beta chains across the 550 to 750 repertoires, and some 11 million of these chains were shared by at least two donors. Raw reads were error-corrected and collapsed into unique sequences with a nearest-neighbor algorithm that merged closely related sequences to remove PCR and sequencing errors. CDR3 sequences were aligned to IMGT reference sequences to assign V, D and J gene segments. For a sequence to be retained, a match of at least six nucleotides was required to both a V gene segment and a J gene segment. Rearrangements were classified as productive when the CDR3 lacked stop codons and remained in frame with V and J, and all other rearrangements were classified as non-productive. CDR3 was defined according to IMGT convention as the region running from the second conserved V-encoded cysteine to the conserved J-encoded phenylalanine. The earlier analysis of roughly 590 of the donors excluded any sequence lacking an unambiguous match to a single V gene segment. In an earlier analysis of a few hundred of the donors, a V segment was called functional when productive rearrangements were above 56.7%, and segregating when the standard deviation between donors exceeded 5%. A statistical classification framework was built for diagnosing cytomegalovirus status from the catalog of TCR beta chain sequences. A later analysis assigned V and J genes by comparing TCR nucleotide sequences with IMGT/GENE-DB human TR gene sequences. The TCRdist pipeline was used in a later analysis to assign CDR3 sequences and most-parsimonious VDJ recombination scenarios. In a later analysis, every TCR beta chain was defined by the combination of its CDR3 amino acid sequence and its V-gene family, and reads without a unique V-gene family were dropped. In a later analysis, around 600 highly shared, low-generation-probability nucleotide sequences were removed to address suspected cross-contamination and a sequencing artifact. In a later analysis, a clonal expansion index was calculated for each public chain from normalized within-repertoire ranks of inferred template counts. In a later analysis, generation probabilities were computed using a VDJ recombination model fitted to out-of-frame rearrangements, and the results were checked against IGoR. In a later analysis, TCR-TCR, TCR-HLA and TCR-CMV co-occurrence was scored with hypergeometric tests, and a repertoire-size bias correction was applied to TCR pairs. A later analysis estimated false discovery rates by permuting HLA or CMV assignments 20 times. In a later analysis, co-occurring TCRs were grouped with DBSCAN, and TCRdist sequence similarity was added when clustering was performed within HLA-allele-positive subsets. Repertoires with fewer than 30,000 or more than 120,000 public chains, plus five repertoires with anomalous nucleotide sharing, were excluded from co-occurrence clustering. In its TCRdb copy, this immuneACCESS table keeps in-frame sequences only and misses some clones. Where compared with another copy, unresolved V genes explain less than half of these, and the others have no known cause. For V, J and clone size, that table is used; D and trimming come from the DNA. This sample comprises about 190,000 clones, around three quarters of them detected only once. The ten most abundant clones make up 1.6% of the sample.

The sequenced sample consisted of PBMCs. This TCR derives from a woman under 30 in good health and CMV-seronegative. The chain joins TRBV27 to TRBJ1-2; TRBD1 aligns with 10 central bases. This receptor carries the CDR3 CASSQTPGTGAFYGYTF. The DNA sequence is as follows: TGTGCCAGCAGTCAAACCCCCGGGACAGGGGCCTTCTATGGCTACACCTTC.